Listed below are T cell receptor beta chains from one sample, sequenced in a study of spatial heterogeneity in lung cancer. TCRdb reprocessed the 5' RACE reads with MiXCR, giving one entry per CDR3 protein. The table has about 52,000 distinct CDR3 sequences, around 6.7% seen once; the top ten hold around 38%. Here the sequenced sample was PBMCs, taken at follow-up. The receptors come from a female donor with early-stage non-small cell lung cancer. CDR3s include the opening cysteine and the closing phenylalanine or tryptophan. Fields, in order: J gene, D gene, clone size, V gene, CDR3 DNA, CDR3 protein. The D gene is left open where the match is weak. Size values are once, few and many counts, or a class for expanded clones, and some rows have none.

j_call: TRBJ2-3; d_call: TRBD2; clone_size: many; v_call: TRBV6-1; cdr3_nt: TGTGCCAGCAGGGTTAGCGGGGTCAGCACAGATACGCAGTATTTT; cdr3_aa: CASRVSGVSTDTQYF
j_call: TRBJ1-1; d_call: TRBD1; clone_size: many; v_call: TRBV10-3; cdr3_nt: TGTGCCATCAGCTCGGACAGGACTGAAGCTTTCTTT; cdr3_aa: CAISSDRTEAFF
j_call: TRBJ2-1; d_call: TRBD1; clone_size: few; v_call: TRBV7-2; cdr3_nt: TGTGCCAGCAGCTTAGCCGACAGGGGGCGGAATGAGCAGTTCTTC; cdr3_aa: CASSLADRGRNEQFF
j_call: TRBJ2-7; d_call: TRBD2; clone_size: NA; v_call: TRBV6-1; cdr3_nt: TGTGCCAGCAGCAGATCGGGAGGGCTGTTCTTCTACGAGCAGTACTTC; cdr3_aa: CASSRSGGLFFYEQYF
j_call: TRBJ2-4; d_call: TRBD1; clone_size: many; v_call: TRBV11-2; cdr3_nt: TGTGCCAGCAGCCTCAGGGGGCCCGGAAACATTCAGTACTTC; cdr3_aa: CASSLRGPGNIQYF
j_call: TRBJ2-2; d_call: NA; clone_size: many; v_call: TRBV5-1; cdr3_nt: TGCGCCAGCAGCTTGCTAGACAGGGAGGTGAACGGGGAGCTGTTTTTT; cdr3_aa: CASSLLDREVNGELFF
j_call: TRBJ1-4; d_call: NA; clone_size: few; v_call: TRBV7-8; cdr3_nt: TGTGCCAGCAGCTTAGGGGGCCCGGGAAGGAGTGAAAAACTGTTTTTT; cdr3_aa: CASSLGGPGRSEKLFF
j_call: TRBJ1-4; d_call: NA; clone_size: few; v_call: TRBV4-1; cdr3_nt: TGCGCCAGCAGCACGCAGGGTGCCGCTAATGAAAAACTGTTTTTT; cdr3_aa: CASSTQGAANEKLFF
j_call: TRBJ2-2; d_call: TRBD2; clone_size: many; v_call: TRBV5-4; cdr3_nt: TGTGCCAGCAGCGGGACTAGCGGGGGGGCCGCCGGCGCCGGGGAGCTGTTTTTT; cdr3_aa: CASSGTSGGAAGAGELFF
j_call: TRBJ2-3; d_call: TRBD2; clone_size: NA; v_call: TRBV6-2/TRBV6-3; cdr3_nt: TGTGCCAGCGGGACTAGCAGAAGCACAGATACGCAGTATTTT; cdr3_aa: CASGTSRSTDTQYF
j_call: TRBJ1-1; d_call: NA; clone_size: few; v_call: TRBV7-2; cdr3_nt: TGTGCCAGCAGCTTCAAAACGGGGGGGACTGAAGCTTTCTTT; cdr3_aa: CASSFKTGGTEAFF
j_call: TRBJ2-1; d_call: NA; clone_size: many; v_call: TRBV6-5; cdr3_nt: TGTGCCAGCAGGCCCCTGGGACCCTACAATGAGCAGTTCTTC; cdr3_aa: CASRPLGPYNEQFF
j_call: TRBJ2-5; d_call: NA; clone_size: many; v_call: TRBV5-1; cdr3_nt: TGCGCCAGCAGCTTCCGACAGAACTCCTTCGTAGAGACCCAGTACTTC; cdr3_aa: CASSFRQNSFVETQYF
j_call: TRBJ2-1; d_call: NA; clone_size: many; v_call: TRBV18; cdr3_nt: TGTGCCAGCTCACCAGGAGGGGCGTCCTACAATGAGCAGTTCTTC; cdr3_aa: CASSPGGASYNEQFF
j_call: TRBJ2-3; d_call: TRBD2; clone_size: many; v_call: TRBV12-3/TRBV12-4; cdr3_nt: TGTGCCAGCAGCTCCAGATCACGGGGGGAAGATACGCAGTATTTT; cdr3_aa: CASSSRSRGEDTQYF
j_call: TRBJ2-7; d_call: NA; clone_size: NA; v_call: TRBV5-1; cdr3_nt: TGCGCCAGCAGATACATCGACAGATCCTCCTACGAGCAGTACTTC; cdr3_aa: CASRYIDRSSYEQYF
j_call: TRBJ2-3; d_call: TRBD2; clone_size: many; v_call: TRBV4-3; cdr3_nt: TGCGCCAGCAGCCAAGATTGGCGGACTAGCGGCACAGATACGCAGTATTTT; cdr3_aa: CASSQDWRTSGTDTQYF
j_call: TRBJ2-1; d_call: TRBD1; clone_size: NA; v_call: TRBV3-1; cdr3_nt: TGTGCCAGCAGCCAAGCTCCGGGGCCCAACAGGGGGCGCAGGGAGCAGTTCTTC; cdr3_aa: CASSQAPGPNRGRREQFF
j_call: TRBJ2-5; d_call: TRBD1; clone_size: NA; v_call: TRBV12-3/TRBV12-4; cdr3_nt: TGTGCCAGCAGTTTAACAGGGGTAGAGACCCAGTACTTC; cdr3_aa: CASSLTGVETQYF
j_call: TRBJ1-3; d_call: NA; clone_size: few; v_call: TRBV20-1; cdr3_nt: TGCAGTGCTCCCGGGGGGGTGGGAAACACCATATATTTT; cdr3_aa: CSAPGGVGNTIYF
j_call: TRBJ2-3; d_call: NA; clone_size: few; v_call: TRBV7-9; cdr3_nt: TGTGCCAGCAGCTTACTTCCTGAGGGCCCCACAGATACGCAGTATTTT; cdr3_aa: CASSLLPEGPTDTQYF
j_call: TRBJ2-1; d_call: TRBD2; clone_size: many; v_call: TRBV20-1; cdr3_nt: TGCAGTGCTAGAGACTTACTAGCGGGGGGTAATCACCAGTTCTTC; cdr3_aa: CSARDLLAGGNHQFF